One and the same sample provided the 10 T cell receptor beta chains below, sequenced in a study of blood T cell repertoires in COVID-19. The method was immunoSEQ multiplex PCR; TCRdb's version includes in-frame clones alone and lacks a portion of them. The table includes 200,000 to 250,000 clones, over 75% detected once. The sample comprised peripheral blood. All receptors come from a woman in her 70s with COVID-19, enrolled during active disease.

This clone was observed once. CDR3 DNA sequence: TGTGCCAGCAGCCCAAGACTAGTGGGCCACAATGAGCAGTTCTTC. Translation: CASSPRLVGHNEQFF. This chain joins TRBV7-9 and TRBJ2-1, with a weak D call TRBD2 (6 bases). The V and J ends lost 5 bases and 5 bases respectively, with 16 bases between them. Germline lookup yields CDR1 SEHNR and CDR2 FQNEAQ (reference sequence). The CDR3 totals 15 residues.

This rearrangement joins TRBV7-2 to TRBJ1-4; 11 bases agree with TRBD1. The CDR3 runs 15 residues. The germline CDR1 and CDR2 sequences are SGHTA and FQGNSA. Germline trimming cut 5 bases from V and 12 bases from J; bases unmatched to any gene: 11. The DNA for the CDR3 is TGTGCCAGCAGCCCGCGGACAGGGGGCGCATGGGAACTGTTTTTT. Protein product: CASSPRTGGAWELFF. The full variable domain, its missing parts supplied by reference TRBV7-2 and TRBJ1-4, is GAGVSQSPSNKVTEKGKDVELRCDPISGHTALYWYRQSLGQGLEFLIYFQGNSAPDKSGLPSDRFSAERTGGSVSTLTIQRTQQEDSAVYLCASSPRTGGAWELFFGSGTQLSVL.

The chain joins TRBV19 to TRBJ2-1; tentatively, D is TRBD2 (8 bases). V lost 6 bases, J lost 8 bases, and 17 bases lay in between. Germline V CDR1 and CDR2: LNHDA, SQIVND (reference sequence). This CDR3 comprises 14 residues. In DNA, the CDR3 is TGTGCCAGTAGGTACCGGGAGGGGGCTGATGAGCAGTTCTTC. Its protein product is CASRYREGADEQFF. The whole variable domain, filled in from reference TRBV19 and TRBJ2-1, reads DGGITQSPKYLFRKEGQNVTLSCEQNLNHDAMYWYRQDPGQGLRLIYYSQIVNDFQKGDIAEGYSVSREKKESFPLTVTSAQKNPTAFYLCASRYREGADEQFFGPGTRLTVL.

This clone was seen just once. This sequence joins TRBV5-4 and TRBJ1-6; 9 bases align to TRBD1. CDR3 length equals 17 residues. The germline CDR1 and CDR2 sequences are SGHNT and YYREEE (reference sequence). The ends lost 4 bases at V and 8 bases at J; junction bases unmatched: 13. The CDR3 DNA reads TGTGCCAGCAGCCAGGCCGAGACAGGGGGGTCTCATTCACCCCTCCACTTT. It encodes CASSQAETGGSHSPLHF.

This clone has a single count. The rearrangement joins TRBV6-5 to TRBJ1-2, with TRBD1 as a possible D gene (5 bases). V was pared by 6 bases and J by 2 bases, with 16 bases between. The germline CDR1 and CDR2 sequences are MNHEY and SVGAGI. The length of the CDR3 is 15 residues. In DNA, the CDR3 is TGTGCCAGCAGGGGATTTCAGACAGCCAACTATGGCTACACCTTC. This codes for CASRGFQTANYGYTF.

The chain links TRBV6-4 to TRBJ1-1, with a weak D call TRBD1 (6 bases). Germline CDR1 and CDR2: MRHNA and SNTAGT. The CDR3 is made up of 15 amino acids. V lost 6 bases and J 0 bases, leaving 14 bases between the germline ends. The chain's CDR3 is CASRPRGQLNTEAFF. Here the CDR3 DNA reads TGTGCCAGCAGACCCCGCGGACAGTTGAACACTGAAGCTTTCTTT.

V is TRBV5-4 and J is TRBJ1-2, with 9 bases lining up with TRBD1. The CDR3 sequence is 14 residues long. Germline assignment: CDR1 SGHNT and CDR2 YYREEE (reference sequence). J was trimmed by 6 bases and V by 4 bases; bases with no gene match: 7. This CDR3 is CASSPGTGTHGYTF. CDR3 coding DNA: TGTGCCAGCAGCCCCGGGACAGGGACGCATGGCTACACCTTC.

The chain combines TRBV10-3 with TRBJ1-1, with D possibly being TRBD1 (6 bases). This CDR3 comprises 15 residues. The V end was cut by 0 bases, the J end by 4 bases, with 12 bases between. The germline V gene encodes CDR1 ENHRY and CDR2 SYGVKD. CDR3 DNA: TGTGCCATCAGTGAGTCGTTACAGGGAAGCACTGAAGCTTTCTTT. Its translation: CAISESLQGSTEAFF.

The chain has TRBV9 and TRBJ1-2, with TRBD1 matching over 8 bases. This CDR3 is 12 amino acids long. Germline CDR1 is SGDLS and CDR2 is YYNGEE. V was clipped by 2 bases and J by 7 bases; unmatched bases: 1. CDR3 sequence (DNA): TGTGCCAGCAGCGTTACAGGGGGTGGCTACACCTTC. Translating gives CASSVTGGGYTF.

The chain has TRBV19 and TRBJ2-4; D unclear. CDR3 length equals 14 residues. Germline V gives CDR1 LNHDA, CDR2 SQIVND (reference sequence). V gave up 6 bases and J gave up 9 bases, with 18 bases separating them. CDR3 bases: TGTGCCAGTAGAGGCCCAACGGTGCCTAGCATTCAGTACTTC. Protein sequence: CASRGPTVPSIQYF.